Presented here are 29 T cell receptor beta chains from one specimen sequenced in a study of blood T cell repertoires in COVID-19. TCRdb keeps only in-frame clones here, not all; method: immunoSEQ multiplex PCR. The sample carries roughly 290,000 clones, over 75% recorded once. Sequencing input: PBMCs or T cells enriched from blood (not recorded which). Every receptor here comes from a man under 40 who had recovered from COVID-19.

The J gene is TRBJ1-6, the V gene TRBV5-6, with 8 bases identical to TRBD1. Germline V gives CDR1 SGHDT, CDR2 YYEEEE. The CDR3 contains 16 residues. The V segment lost 0 bases and the J segment 5 bases; nucleotides outside the gene matches: 4. CDR3 DNA sequence: TGTGCCAGCAGCTTGGTGGGGACAGGCCATAATTCACCCCTCCACTTT. As protein: CASSLVGTGHNSPLHF.

V usage is TRBV7-9 and J usage is TRBJ1-6; 7 positions match TRBD1. Trimming removed 4 bases from V and 11 bases from J; junction bases left unmatched: 14. CDR3 length equals 16 residues. Germline V gene sequence: CDR1 SEHNR, CDR2 FQNEAQ (reference sequence). The CDR3 DNA sequence: TGTGCCAGCAGCTCAATACCGACAGGGTCCTATACACCCCTCCACTTT. It translates to CASSSIPTGSYTPLHF.

V usage is TRBV7-9 and J usage is TRBJ1-4; D might be TRBD1 (6 bases). V was trimmed by 2 bases and J by 2 bases, leaving 12 bases between them. Germline V gene lookup returns CDR1 SEHNR and CDR2 FQNEAQ (reference sequence). The CDR3 covers 16 residues. CDR3 in amino acids: CASSLTGLGTNEKLFF. Here the CDR3 DNA reads TGTGCCAGCAGCTTAACAGGGTTAGGGACTAATGAAAAACTGTTTTTT.

The chain carries TRBV6-6 and TRBJ1-2, with 8 bases fitting TRBD1. This CDR3 has 14 amino acids. Germline V gene data show CDR1 as MNHNY and CDR2 as SVGAGI (reference sequence). The ends lost 3 bases at V and 4 bases at J; junction bases unmatched: 4. The CDR3 nucleotides are TGTGCCAGCAGTTATCGGGGGACAGGCTATGGCTACACCTTC. Amino acids: CASSYRGTGYGYTF.

This chain joins TRBV19 and TRBJ1-6, with D maybe TRBD1 (6 bases). The CDR3 has 16 residues. The ends were cut back, 6 bases at V and 7 bases at J, with 19 bases in the middle. Germline V CDR1 and CDR2: LNHDA, SQIVND (reference sequence). This CDR3 reads CASRTRTRGENSPLHF. CDR3 bases: TGTGCCAGTAGGACCCGGACCAGGGGTGAGAATTCACCCCTCCACTTT.

The CDR3 region has the DNA TGTGCCAGCTCACCGGAGCGGGAAGCTTTCTTT. It translates to CASSPEREAFF. The chain combines TRBV18 with TRBJ1-1; D uncertain. The CDR3 runs 11 residues. Germline V gene lookup returns CDR1 KGHSH and CDR2 LQKENI. Between the trimmed V and J ends, which lost 3 bases and 8 bases, there was a span of 7 bases.

This sequence joins TRBV10-1 and TRBJ2-7, with D possibly being TRBD2 (5 bases). The CDR3 is made up of 13 amino acids. V was pared by 3 bases and J by 5 bases, with 11 bases between. Germline V lookup: CDR1 WNHNN, CDR2 SYGVQD (reference sequence). DNA of the CDR3: TGCGCCAGCAGTGAACGGGGTGCCGACGAGCAGTACTTC. Amino acids: CASSERGADEQYF.

The chain is built from TRBV6-5 and TRBJ1-1; maybe TRBD1 (5 bases). The V gene's germline CDR1 is MNHEY and CDR2 SVGAGI. The CDR3 spans 16 residues. V gave up 0 bases and J gave up 0 bases, with 11 bases separating them. The CDR3 DNA reads TGTGCCAGCAGTTACTCGGAGGGGAACTTGAACACTGAAGCTTTCTTT. Its protein is CASSYSEGNLNTEAFF.

The chain couples TRBV7-9 to TRBJ1-1; possibly TRBD1 for D (5 bases). The germline V gene has CDR1 SEHNR and CDR2 FQNEAQ (reference sequence). V was trimmed by 1 base and J by 10 bases, leaving 13 bases between them. This CDR3 contains 13 residues. CDR3 residues: CASSLVGADLAFF. The CDR3 DNA is TGTGCCAGCAGCTTAGTTGGGGCAGATCTAGCTTTCTTT.

This rearrangement joins TRBV3-1 (or the pseudogene TRBV3-2) to TRBJ1-5, with 7 nucleotides matching TRBD1. In germline, CDR1 is LGHDT, CDR2 YNNKEL (reference sequence). This CDR3 spans 16 amino acids. The V and J ends lost 3 bases and 3 bases, in that order; junction bases with no gene match: 8. The CDR3 sequence is CASSQTGTADNQPQHF. CDR3 DNA sequence: TGTGCCAGCAGCCAGACGGGGACAGCAGACAATCAGCCCCAGCATTTT.

The genes are TRBV6-2 or TRBV6-3 and TRBJ1-2; TRBD1 matches 8 bases. CDR3 length equals 11 residues. V gave up 2 bases and J gave up 12 bases; unmatched junction bases: 2. Germline V CDR1 and CDR2: MNHEY, SVGEGT. CDR3 loop: CASSYPGQDTF. The CDR3 region has the DNA TGTGCCAGCAGTTACCCGGGACAGGACACCTTC.

The chain carries TRBV7-3 and TRBJ2-6; D may be TRBD1 (6 bases). Germline CDR1 and CDR2: SGHTA and FQGTGA. The CDR3 is made up of 15 amino acids. The V and J ends lost 4 bases and 2 bases respectively, with 9 bases between them. The CDR3 region has the DNA TGTGCCAGCAGCTCACAGGGACCTGGGGCCAACGTCCTGACTTTC. It translates to CASSSQGPGANVLTF.

This chain connects TRBV12-3 or TRBV12-4 to TRBJ1-1, with 7 bases lining up with TRBD1. The CDR3 sequence is 12 residues long. Trimming removed 6 bases from V and 7 bases from J; junction bases left unmatched: 5. CDR3 residues: CASSRGQYEAFF. The CDR3 nucleotides read TGTGCCAGCAGCCGGGGACAGTATGAAGCTTTCTTT.

This clone occurred a few times. The CDR3 DNA follows: TGTGCCTGGAGCCCCCTGCTTCGGGGAAGGGATTCACCCCTCCACTTT. It specifies CAWSPLLRGRDSPLHF. The V call is TRBV30, the J call TRBJ1-6; D not certain. This CDR3 has 16 residues. The V gene lost 3 bases and the J gene lost 8 bases, with 20 bases spanning the gap. Germline CDR1 GTSNPN, CDR2 SVGIG (reference sequence). Full variable domain (rest looked up from reference TRBV30 and TRBJ1-6): SQTIHQWPATLVQPVGSPLSLECTVEGTSNPNLYWYRQAAGRGLQLLFYSVGIGQISSEVPQNLSASRPQDRQFILSSKKLLLSDSGFYLCAWSPLLRGRDSPLHFGNGTRLTVT.

V gene TRBV18 combines with J gene TRBJ2-1; 8 bases agree with TRBD2. Germline CDR1 is KGHSH and CDR2 is LQKENI. V was pared by 1 base and J by 4 bases, with 3 bases of the junction left unmatched. The CDR3 is 15 amino acids. The CDR3 reads CASSPQRGIYNEQFF. CDR3 in DNA: TGTGCCAGCTCACCACAGCGGGGGATTTACAATGAGCAGTTCTTC.

The chain joins TRBV5-1 to TRBJ2-4, with D maybe TRBD2 (6 bases). Trimming took off 2 bases at V and 5 bases at J, with 8 bases between the two ends. The CDR3 has 13 residues. In germline, CDR1 is SGHRS, CDR2 YFSETQ. DNA of the CDR3: TGCGCCAGCAGCTTCCGCGGGGAAAACATTCAGTACTTC. Its translation is CASSFRGENIQYF.

The genes are TRBV5-1 and TRBJ2-5; 8 bases line up with TRBD1. The CDR3 spans 16 residues. Germline CDR1 is SGHRS and CDR2 is YFSETQ. J lost 1 base, V lost 0 bases, and 5 bases had no gene match. CDR3: CASSLGGQAAQETQYF. The CDR3 DNA reads TGCGCCAGCAGCTTGGGGGGACAGGCCGCCCAAGAGACCCAGTACTTC.

A note on this clone: This same CDR3 is encoded by further DNA sequences in the sample. The chain recombines TRBV2 with TRBJ1-2; D may be TRBD1 (5 bases). This CDR3 has 13 amino acids. Trimming shortened V by 1 base and J by 4 bases, and 7 bases separated the two germline ends. The germline V gene has CDR1 SNHLY and CDR2 FYNNEI. DNA for the CDR3: TGTGCCAGCAGTGAAGGGCAGGGCTATGGCTACACCTTC. This translates into CASSEGQGYGYTF.

The chain joins TRBV29-1 to TRBJ2-7, with 12 bases aligning to TRBD2. The CDR3 spans 13 residues. Germline V gene sequence: CDR1 SQVTM, CDR2 ANQGSEA. Trimming cost V 6 bases and J 3 bases; bases outside gene matches: 3. In nucleotides, the CDR3 is TGCAGCGTCCTAGCGGGGGGGAGCTACGAGCAGTACTTC. Amino acid sequence: CSVLAGGSYEQYF.

The chain joins TRBV9 to TRBJ1-1; no clear D. The germline CDR1 and CDR2 sequences are SGDLS and YYNGEE. V was clipped by 4 bases and J by 0 bases, with 19 bases between them. There are 17 residues in the CDR3. CDR3 protein: CASSSKGGLHMNTEAFF. The CDR3 nucleotides are TGTGCCAGCAGCTCGAAGGGCGGACTGCACATGAACACTGAAGCTTTCTTT.

Many counts were recorded for this clone. J is TRBJ2-1 and V is TRBV6-5, with 12 bases lining up with TRBD2. Germline CDR1 is MNHEY and CDR2 is SVGAGI. V was pared by 8 bases and J by 7 bases, with 3 bases of the junction left unmatched. The CDR3 spans 13 residues. CDR3 bases: TGTGCCAGCCGGACTAGCGGGGCAAATGAGCAGTTCTTC. This translates into CASRTSGANEQFF.

J is TRBJ2-3 and V is TRBV7-8, with 15 nucleotides matching TRBD2. Germline V gene data show CDR1 as SGHVS and CDR2 as FQNEAQ. The CDR3 covers 19 residues. V shed 6 bases and J 2 bases; nucleotides not matched to a gene: 12. The CDR3 DNA follows: TGTGCCAGCAGTTGGGGACTAGCGGGGGGTCCGGACGACACAGATACGCAGTATTTT. As protein: CASSWGLAGGPDDTDTQYF.

The chain joins TRBV20-1 to TRBJ2-7; a possible D gene is TRBD2 (6 bases). The CDR3 runs to 11 residues. Trimming removed 4 bases at V and 6 bases at J, with 10 bases between. Per the germline V gene, CDR1 is DFQATT and CDR2 is SNEGSKA (reference sequence). CDR3 protein: CSANGGSEQYF. In nucleotides, the CDR3 is TGCAGTGCTAATGGGGGGTCCGAGCAGTACTTC.

The genes are TRBV30 and TRBJ1-1; a possible D gene is TRBD1 (6 bases). The CDR3 has 13 amino acids. The germline V gene has CDR1 GTSNPN and CDR2 SVGIG (reference sequence). Trimming left V 4 bases short and J 5 bases short, with 14 bases between. DNA of the CDR3: TGTGCCTGGATTCAACTCCAGGGGACTGAAGCTTTCTTT. It translates to CAWIQLQGTEAFF.

This sequence joins TRBV9 and TRBJ1-4; D possibly corresponds to TRBD1 (6 bases). The V gene's germline CDR1 is SGDLS and CDR2 YYNGEE. The CDR3 contains 15 residues. The V gene lost 5 bases and the J gene lost 0 bases, with 11 bases spanning the gap. DNA of the CDR3: TGTGCCAGCAGAAGGACAGCCGCAACTAATGAAAAACTGTTTTTT. It translates to CASRRTAATNEKLFF.

This rearrangement joins TRBV6-5 to TRBJ2-1; 12 positions agree with TRBD2. V shed 6 bases, J shed 2 bases, and the junction held 2 bases outside the gene matches. Germline lookup yields CDR1 MNHEY and CDR2 SVGAGI. CDR3 length equals 15 residues. This CDR3 is CASRPSGGAYNEQFF. CDR3 coding DNA: TGTGCCAGCAGACCTAGCGGGGGGGCCTACAATGAGCAGTTCTTC.

The rearrangement joins TRBV13 to TRBJ2-7; D remains unclear. Trimming left V 5 bases short and J 3 bases short, with 17 bases between. Germline-derived CDR1 and CDR2 are PRHDT and FYEKMQ (reference sequence). The CDR3 is made up of 15 amino acids. This CDR3 reads CASSRDRGVVYEQYF. The CDR3, as DNA: TGTGCCAGCAGCCGCGATCGAGGAGTGGTCTACGAGCAGTACTTC. Together with reference TRBV13 and TRBJ2-7, the CDR3 gives the full variable domain: AAGVIQSPRHLIKEKRETATLKCYPIPRHDTVYWYQQGPGQDPQFLISFYEKMQSDKGSIPDRFSAQQFSDYHSELNMSSLELGDSALYFCASSRDRGVVYEQYFGPGTRLTVT.

This rearrangement joins TRBV30 to TRBJ2-6; D is possibly TRBD2 (6 bases). Germline V gives CDR1 GTSNPN, CDR2 SVGIG (reference sequence). V was cut by 1 base and J by 2 bases, with 21 bases left in between. The length of the CDR3 is 19 residues. In DNA form, the CDR3 reads TGTGCCTGGAGTGAAGGTTATGGAGGGTTCCGGACTGGGGCCAACGTCCTGACTTTC. Translating gives CAWSEGYGGFRTGANVLTF.

V is TRBV6-5 and J is TRBJ2-6, with TRBD2 as a possible D gene (6 bases). This CDR3 contains 15 residues. CDR1 MNHEY and CDR2 SVGAGI come from the germline V gene. V lost 8 bases, J lost 2 bases, and 13 bases lay in between. In DNA form, the CDR3 reads TGTGCCAGCCTGGCCGGGAGTGCTGGGGCCAACGTCCTGACTTTC. It codes for CASLAGSAGANVLTF.